This is a list of T cell receptor beta chains from one sample in a study of blood T cells in healthy people across ages. TCRdb itself ran the 5' RACE reads through MiXCR, one entry per CDR3 protein. The sample lists hundreds of thousands of distinct CDR3 sequences; about 30% were seen once. The sequenced sample was blood. The receptors shown here come from a woman of 80 years or more in good health. The CDR3 runs from the conserved cysteine through the conserved F or W. The D gene is left open where the match is weak. Clone size is stated in some rows and not others, as once, few, many or a class when expanded.

j_gene	abundance	v_gene	d_gene	CDR3nt	CDR3aa
TRBJ2-3	many	TRBV6-5	TRBD2	TGTGCCAGCAGTACACTAGCGGGGGCAGATACGCAGTATTTT	CASSTLAGADTQYF
TRBJ1-4	once	TRBV5-8	.	TGTGCCAGCAGCTTATACAGTGCAACTAATGAAAAACTGTTTTTT	CASSLYSATNEKLFF
TRBJ2-7	.	TRBV7-9	.	TGTGCCAGCAGCTTAATTGTCGCAGGGTACTACGAGCAGTACTTC	CASSLIVAGYYEQYF
TRBJ1-5	.	TRBV7-8	.	TGTGCCAGCAGCTTCTCAGGGGCGAGCAATCAGCCCCAGCATTTT	CASSFSGASNQPQHF
TRBJ2-3	once	TRBV5-1	TRBD1	TGCGCCAGCGTCCGGGACAGGGGGCTGACAGATACGCAGTATTTT	CASVRDRGLTDTQYF
TRBJ2-3	.	TRBV14	.	TGTGCCAGCAGCCCCGACGGTGCAGGGAGGTTCACAGATACGCAGTATTTT	CASSPDGAGRFTDTQYF
TRBJ1-6	few	TRBV7-8	TRBD1	TGTGCCAGCAGCGAACGGACAGGGAAGAATTCACCCCTCCACTTT	CASSERTGKNSPLHF
TRBJ2-7	.	TRBV28	TRBD1	TGTGCCAGCAGTTACCGGACAGGCAGCTACGAGCAGTACTTC	CASSYRTGSYEQYF
TRBJ1-5	few	TRBV2	.	TGTGCCAGCAGAAGTAGCCTGAGCAATCAGCCCCAGCATTTT	CASRSSLSNQPQHF
TRBJ2-3	.	TRBV20-1	TRBD2	TGCAGTGCTAGAGCAGCGGGAAGGACAGATACGCAGTATTTT	CSARAAGRTDTQYF
TRBJ1-2	many	TRBV5-1	.	TGCGCCAGCAGCTCGGGACGGTCCTATGGCTACACCTTC	CASSSGRSYGYTF
TRBJ2-6	many	TRBV5-1	TRBD2	TGCGCCAGCAGCAACCAGGCGGGGGCTGGGGCCAACGTCCTGACTTTC	CASSNQAGAGANVLTF
TRBJ2-5	.	TRBV5-1	.	TGCGCCAGCAGCGCCGGAGGGAATCAAGAGACCCAGTACTTC	CASSAGGNQETQYF